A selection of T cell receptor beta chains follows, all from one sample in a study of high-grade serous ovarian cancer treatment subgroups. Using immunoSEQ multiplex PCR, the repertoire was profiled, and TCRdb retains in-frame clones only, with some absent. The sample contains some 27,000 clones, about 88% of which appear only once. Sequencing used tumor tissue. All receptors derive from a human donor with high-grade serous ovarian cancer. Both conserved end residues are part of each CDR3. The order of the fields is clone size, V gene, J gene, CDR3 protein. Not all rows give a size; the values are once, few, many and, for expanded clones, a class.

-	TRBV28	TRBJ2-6	CASRLLGTSGANVLTF
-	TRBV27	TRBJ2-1	CASSLSGIAAYNEQFF
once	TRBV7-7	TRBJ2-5	CASSSLGPTRRETQYF
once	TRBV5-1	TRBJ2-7	CASSLRWEGPGGEQYF
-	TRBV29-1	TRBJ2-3	CSVWGGLNTDTQYF
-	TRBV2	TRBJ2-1	CASSLRSTGRNEQFF
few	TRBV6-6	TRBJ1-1	CASSYSVRRDTEAFF
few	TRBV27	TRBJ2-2	CASISGNTGELFF
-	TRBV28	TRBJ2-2	CASTITNTGELFF
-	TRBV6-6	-	CASSQTSGPSYEQYF
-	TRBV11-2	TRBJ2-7	CASSLSNEQYF
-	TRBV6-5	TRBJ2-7	CASTNVYPSYEQYF
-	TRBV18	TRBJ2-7	CASSPPSGQASYEQYF
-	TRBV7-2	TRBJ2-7	CASSPSSRAWGEQYF
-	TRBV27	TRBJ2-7	CASSFQTGWGSYEQYF
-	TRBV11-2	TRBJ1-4	CASSPGQISTNEKLFF
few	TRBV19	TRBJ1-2	CASRAGDYGYTF
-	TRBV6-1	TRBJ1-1	CASRRTEGTEAFF
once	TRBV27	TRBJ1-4	CASSIPGQGREKLFF
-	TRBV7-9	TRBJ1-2	CASSLETPGVYGYTF
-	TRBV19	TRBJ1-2	CASNTRTGGPKNYGYTF
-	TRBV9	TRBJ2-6	CASSVAPNSGANVLTF
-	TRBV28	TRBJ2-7	CASSSLGTGSYEQYF
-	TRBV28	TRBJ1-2	CATPGEGRTNYGYTF
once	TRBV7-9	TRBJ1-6	CASSLVRDSYNSPLHF
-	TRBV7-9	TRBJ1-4	CASSSGPRGEKLFF
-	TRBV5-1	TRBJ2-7	CASSFSQTYEQYF
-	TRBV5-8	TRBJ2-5	CASSPSGTETQYF